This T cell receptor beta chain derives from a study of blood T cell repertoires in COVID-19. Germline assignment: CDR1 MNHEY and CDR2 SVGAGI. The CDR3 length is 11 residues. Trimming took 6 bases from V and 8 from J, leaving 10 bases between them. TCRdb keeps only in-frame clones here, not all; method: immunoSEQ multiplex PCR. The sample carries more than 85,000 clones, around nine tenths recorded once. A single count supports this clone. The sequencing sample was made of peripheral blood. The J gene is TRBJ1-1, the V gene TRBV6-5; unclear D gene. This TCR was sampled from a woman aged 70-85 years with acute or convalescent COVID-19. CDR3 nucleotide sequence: TGTGCCAGCAGCGGGCGGGCAGAAGCTTTCTTT. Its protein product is CASSGRAEAFF.